One and the same sample provided the 24 T cell receptor beta chains below, sequenced in a study. One entry per CDR3 protein, called by TCRdb with MiXCR from the RT-PCR reads. The sample has more than 600,000 distinct CDR3 sequences; about 14% are singletons. Specimen: memory CD4+ T cells from blood. Receptor source: a female donor in good health, serving as a healthy control.

The table lists this clonotype with many counts. This chain joins TRBV5-1 and TRBJ1-5; 12 bases agree with TRBD1. Germline assignment: CDR1 SGHRS and CDR2 YFSETQ. With V trimmed by 4 bases and J by 10 bases, 6 bases remained unmatched. The CDR3 is 14 amino acids. The CDR3 DNA sequence: TGCGCCAGCAGCATAGGGACAGGGGGCCAACCCCAGCATTTT. Translating gives CASSIGTGGQPQHF.

This clonotype was counted ten times or more. J is TRBJ2-3 and V is TRBV6-1; D is perhaps TRBD2 (6 bases). CDR1 and CDR2 from the germline V gene are MNHNS and SASEGT. Deletions cut 6 bases from V and 0 bases from J, with 7 bases between. The CDR3 is 13 residues long. CDR3 region: CASRGLSTDTQYF. CDR3 nucleotides: TGTGCCAGCAGGGGACTCAGCACAGATACGCAGTATTTT.

V usage is TRBV7-8 and J usage is TRBJ2-7, with a tentative D call TRBD2 (6 bases). Germline V CDR1 and CDR2: SGHVS, FQNEAQ. Trimming cost V 4 bases and J 6 bases, with 16 bases left between them. The CDR3 runs to 14 residues. For the CDR3, the DNA is TGTGCCAGCAGCTACGGGACTCAGGGCGGCGAGCAGTACTTC. It translates to CASSYGTQGGEQYF.

This clonotype was seen a handful of times. The chain employs TRBV24-1 and TRBJ2-1; D gene ambiguous. The ends were cut back, 4 bases at V and 0 bases at J, with 12 bases in the middle. This CDR3 region has 16 residues. Germline V gives CDR1 KGHDR, CDR2 SFDVKD. CDR3 sequence: CATSDPGASSYNEQFF. CDR3 DNA: TGTGCCACCAGTGACCCGGGTGCGAGCTCCTACAATGAGCAGTTCTTC.

The chain joins TRBV7-2 to TRBJ2-4; D may be TRBD2 (6 bases). Per germline, CDR1 SGHTA and CDR2 FQGNSA. The CDR3 runs 18 residues. With 1 base removed from V and 6 bases from J, the gap between germline ends came to 22 bases. The CDR3 reads CASSLVGWGEAVGNIQYF. CDR3 nucleotides: TGTGCCAGCAGCTTAGTGGGTTGGGGGGAGGCCGTTGGAAACATTCAGTACTTC.

The rearrangement uses TRBV28 and TRBJ1-2; no definite D call. This CDR3 comprises 16 residues. The germline V and J ends were trimmed by 7 bases and 4 bases, with 22 bases remaining between them. CDR1 and CDR2 (germline): MDHEN, SYDVKM. For the CDR3, the DNA is TGTGCCAGCATCCCCTCCTCGGCTCAACTCACCTATGGCTACACCTTC. Its protein is CASIPSSAQLTYGYTF.

The chain joins TRBV25-1 to TRBJ2-1; 9 nucleotides match TRBD2. Trimming cost V 3 bases and J 5 bases; bases outside gene matches: 11. In germline, CDR1 is MGHDK, CDR2 SYGVNS. The CDR3 runs 17 residues. CDR3 sequence: CASSDPPGGRANNEQFF. CDR3 nucleotide sequence: TGTGCCAGCAGTGACCCGCCGGGCGGGAGGGCCAACAATGAGCAGTTCTTC.

The chain links TRBV18 to TRBJ2-7; no firm D call. CDR3 size: 13 residues. Trimming cost V 0 bases and J 4 bases, with 7 bases left between them. Germline-derived CDR1 and CDR2 are KGHSH and LQKENI. This chain's CDR3 is CASSPPVGYEQYF. The CDR3 nucleotides are TGTGCCAGCTCACCACCGGTGGGATACGAGCAGTACTTC.

The chain carries TRBV3-1 and TRBJ1-5; no reliable D call. Germline lookup yields CDR1 LGHDT and CDR2 YNNKEL (reference sequence). Between the trimmed V and J ends, which lost 3 bases and 4 bases, there was a span of 10 bases. CDR3 length: 14 residues. The DNA of the CDR3 is TGTGCCAGCAGCCACGGTCACGTAAATCAGCCCCAGCATTTT. Amino acid sequence: CASSHGHVNQPQHF.

The chain links TRBV3-1 to TRBJ2-7; 8 nucleotides agree with TRBD1. The trim removed 3 bases at V and 3 bases at J, leaving 7 bases unmatched. Germline V lookup: CDR1 LGHDT, CDR2 YNNKEL (reference sequence). This CDR3 contains 15 residues. CDR3 sequence: CASSHRDRSYYEQYF. CDR3 nucleotide sequence: TGTGCCAGCAGCCACCGGGACAGGAGCTACTACGAGCAGTACTTC.

J is TRBJ1-5 and V is TRBV3-1; D unclear. Germline CDR1 reads LGHDT; CDR2 reads YNNKEL (reference sequence). Trimming took 2 bases from V and 3 from J, leaving 11 bases between them. The CDR3 is 15 amino acids. This CDR3 reads CASSQTLQVNQPQHF. The DNA of the CDR3 is TGTGCCAGCAGCCAAACCCTCCAGGTCAATCAGCCCCAGCATTTT.

This clonotype turned up a few times. V and J are TRBV2 and TRBJ2-5, with a possible D match to TRBD2 (5 bases). Germline assignment: CDR1 SNHLY and CDR2 FYNNEI. CDR3 length: 13 residues. Trimming removed 6 bases from V and 4 bases from J, with 12 bases in between. CDR3 protein: CASSAREGETQYF. The CDR3 nucleotides are TGTGCCAGCAGCGCTAGAGAGGGAGAGACCCAGTACTTC.

The gene calls are TRBV10-3 and TRBJ2-3, with 8 nucleotides matching TRBD2. Germline assignment: CDR1 ENHRY and CDR2 SYGVKD. The CDR3 runs to 15 residues. Trimming removed 2 bases from V and 8 bases from J; junction bases left unmatched: 9. In DNA, the CDR3 is TGTGCCATCAGTGAGGGAGCGGGAGTTCTGGGTACGCAGTATTTT. Amino acids: CAISEGAGVLGTQYF.

Only a few counts were recorded for this clonotype. The chain combines TRBV27 with TRBJ1-1; tentative D call: TRBD1 (6 bases). V lost 2 bases, J lost 1 base, and 17 bases lay in between. Germline V lookup: CDR1 MNHEY, CDR2 SMNVEV (reference sequence). This CDR3 spans 17 amino acids. For the CDR3, the DNA is TGTGCCAGCAGTTTAAGATCGGTTGGGGGGCGGAACACTGAAGCTTTCTTT. It specifies CASSLRSVGGRNTEAFF.

V is TRBV10-2 and J is TRBJ2-1, with D perhaps TRBD2 (6 bases). Per the germline V gene, CDR1 is WSHSY and CDR2 is SAAADI. This CDR3 region has 15 residues. V was pared by 2 bases and J by 2 bases, with 10 bases between. DNA of the CDR3: TGCGCCAGCAGTGAGCTCTCTAGCGCCTACAATGAGCAGTTCTTC. This sequence encodes CASSELSSAYNEQFF.

This clonotype was counted between two and nine times. The J gene is TRBJ1-4, the V gene TRBV29-1, with D maybe TRBD1 (5 bases). The CDR3 loop spans 13 amino acids. Germline V gene sequence: CDR1 SQVTM, CDR2 ANQGSEA. Trimming took 5 bases from V and 4 from J, leaving 11 bases between them. The CDR3 sequence: CSVRVGVNEKLFF. The CDR3 nucleotides are TGCAGCGTTCGGGTAGGGGTTAATGAAAAACTGTTTTTT.

This clonotype occurred many times. This rearrangement joins TRBV7-2 to TRBJ2-1, with D tentatively TRBD2 (5 bases). Germline V gives CDR1 SGHTA, CDR2 FQGNSA. V was clipped by 0 bases and J by 4 bases, with 10 bases between them. The CDR3 has 15 amino acids. CDR3 sequence: CASSLAGVQYNEQFF. The DNA of the CDR3 is TGTGCCAGCAGCTTAGCGGGAGTCCAATACAATGAGCAGTTCTTC.

The rearrangement uses TRBV7-2 and TRBJ1-1, with a weak D call TRBD1 (6 bases). This CDR3 is 15 amino acids long. CDR1 is SGHTA and CDR2 is FQGNSA in the germline V gene. The germline V and J ends were trimmed by 5 bases and 1 base, with 14 bases remaining between them. The CDR3 is CASSPGARQNTEAFF. In DNA, the CDR3 is TGTGCCAGCAGCCCAGGGGCCAGACAGAACACTGAAGCTTTCTTT.

This clonotype was observed at least ten times. V usage is TRBV4-1 and J usage is TRBJ1-5, with TRBD1 matching over 8 bases. The trim removed 0 bases at V and 4 bases at J, leaving 11 bases unmatched. The germline V gene has CDR1 MGHRA and CDR2 YSYEKL. This CDR3 has 18 residues. The CDR3 loop reads CASSQDNRQGSRNQPQHF. CDR3 sequence (DNA): TGCGCCAGCAGCCAAGACAACCGACAGGGGAGTCGGAATCAGCCCCAGCATTTT.

J is TRBJ2-5 and V is TRBV20-1; 13 bases are shared with TRBD2. J was trimmed by 5 bases and V by 6 bases; bases with no gene match: 6. The CDR3 consists of 14 residues. Germline V lookup: CDR1 DFQATT, CDR2 SNEGSKA (reference sequence). This CDR3 reads CSALTSGGMETQYF. CDR3 coding DNA: TGCAGTGCCCTGACTAGCGGGGGGATGGAGACCCAGTACTTC.

This clonotype turned up a few times. The V gene is TRBV28, the J gene TRBJ2-3, with TRBD2 matching 11 bases. The trim removed 5 bases at V and 6 bases at J, leaving 7 bases unmatched. Germline assignment: CDR1 MDHEN and CDR2 SYDVKM. CDR3 length: 15 residues. The CDR3 loop reads CASSPLAGGRDTQYF. For the CDR3, the DNA is TGTGCCAGCAGTCCGTTAGCGGGAGGGCGGGATACGCAGTATTTT.

The chain joins TRBV11-2 to TRBJ1-1, with TRBD1 as a possible D gene (5 bases). Germline loops: CDR1 SGHAT, CDR2 FQNNGV. Trimming removed 5 bases at V and 0 bases at J, with 10 bases between. The CDR3 extends over 14 amino acids. In DNA, the CDR3 is TGTGCCAGCAGCCCGCGGGGCTTGAACACTGAAGCTTTCTTT. Amino acid sequence: CASSPRGLNTEAFF.

The CDR3 loop reads CASNLAGASYEQYF. The CDR3 region has the DNA TGTGCCAGCAATCTAGCGGGAGCGTCCTACGAGCAGTACTTC. The V gene is TRBV6-1, the J gene TRBJ2-7; 10 positions agree with TRBD2. The CDR3 consists of 14 residues. CDR1 is MNHNS, CDR2 SASEGT, per germline. Trimming cost V 7 bases and J 1 base; bases outside gene matches: 4.

The chain joins TRBV19 to TRBJ1-5; 7 bases are shared with TRBD1. CDR3 size: 15 residues. The germline gives CDR1 LNHDA, CDR2 SQIVND (reference sequence). Germline trimming cut 6 bases from V and 5 bases from J; bases unmatched to any gene: 10. The CDR3 reads CASRPDREGHQPQHF. DNA for the CDR3: TGTGCCAGTAGGCCAGACAGGGAAGGGCATCAGCCCCAGCATTTT.